Listed below are T cell receptor beta chains from one sample, sequenced in a study of control samples from healthy donors and cancer patients. Here immunoSEQ multiplex PCR was the method, and the copy in TCRdb shows in-frame clones only, minus some. The table includes 160,000 or so clones, about 94% detected once. The sample consisted of blood. These receptors were collected from a woman aged 40-49 years in good health. CDR3s include the opening cysteine and the closing phenylalanine or tryptophan. A D gene is named only where the DNA matches it firmly. Size values are once, few and many counts, or a class for expanded clones, and some rows have none.

J gene | D gene | V gene | clone size | CDR3 DNA | CDR3 protein
TRBJ1-1 | - | TRBV5-4 | - | TGTGCCAGCAGCTTCGAGGGAGGGGGCACTGAAGCTTTCTTT | CASSFEGGGTEAFF
TRBJ2-7 | - | TRBV5-6 | - | TGTGCCAGCAGCATTGGGGTAGGCGAGCAGTACTTC | CASSIGVGEQYF
TRBJ1-1 | - | TRBV7-9 | - | TGTGCCAGCAGCTTAGGTCAGGGGCTGGGCACTGAAGCTTTCTTT | CASSLGQGLGTEAFF
TRBJ1-5 | TRBD1 | TRBV7-9 | - | TGTGCCAGCGAAACAGGGGCCGCAGGGGGTCAGCCCCAGCATTTT | CASETGAAGGQPQHF
TRBJ2-5 | - | TRBV9 | - | TGTGCCAGCAGCGTAGGCCAGGAAGAGACCCAGTACTTC | CASSVGQEETQYF
TRBJ1-2 | TRBD1 | TRBV30 | - | TGTGCCTGGAGTGTACTCGCGACAGGGGGCTTCTATGGCTACACCTTC | CAWSVLATGGFYGYTF
TRBJ2-7 | - | TRBV18 | - | TGTGCCAGCTCACCCTCCAACGGTTACGAGCAGTACTTC | CASSPSNGYEQYF
TRBJ1-6 | TRBD1 | TRBV7-2 | - | TGTGCCAGCAGCAGGGACAGGGGGCCTGGTTCACCCCTCCACTTT | CASSRDRGPGSPLHF
TRBJ2-1 | TRBD1 | TRBV11-1 | - | TGTGCCAGCAGCTTAAGACAGGGACATAACAATGAGCAGTTCTTC | CASSLRQGHNNEQFF
TRBJ1-1 | - | TRBV5-1 | - | TGCGCCAGCAGCTTTGGACCGACTGAAGCTTTCTTT | CASSFGPTEAFF
TRBJ1-4 | TRBD1 | TRBV9 | - | TGTGCCAGCAGCCCCCGAGGACAGGGAAAAACTAATGAAAAACTGTTTTTT | CASSPRGQGKTNEKLFF
TRBJ2-5 | TRBD2 | TRBV27 | once | TGTGCCAGCAGTCTGGGACTAGCGGGAGGAAATATGGAGACCCAGTACTTC | CASSLGLAGGNMETQYF
TRBJ1-5 | - | TRBV7-9 | - | TGTGCCAGCAGCAGAGACAGTAGCAATCAGCCCCAGCATTTT | CASSRDSSNQPQHF
TRBJ1-4 | TRBD1 | TRBV10-3 | once | TGTGCCATCAGTGAAACGAGGGACAGGGAAAAACTGTTTTTT | CAISETRDREKLFF
TRBJ1-6 | - | TRBV6-1 | - | TGTGCCAGCAGTGAAAGGATAGGTAATTCACCCCTCCACTTT | CASSERIGNSPLHF
TRBJ1-5 | - | TRBV30 | - | TGTGCCTGGAGTGTCCCAGGCCGCAATCAGCCCCAGCATTTT | CAWSVPGRNQPQHF
TRBJ1-3 | - | TRBV19 | once | TGTGCCAGTAGTATAAGGTACAGGGAGAACACCATATATTTT | CASSIRYRENTIYF
TRBJ1-6 | TRBD1 | TRBV3-1/TRBV3-2 | few | TGTGCCAGCAGCCTCGGGACAGCGGATTCACCCCTCCACTTT | CASSLGTADSPLHF
TRBJ1-6 | - | TRBV6-2/TRBV6-3 | - | TGTGCCAGCAGTCACCCGAACCGGGTTTCATATAATTCACCCCTCCACTTT | CASSHPNRVSYNSPLHF
TRBJ1-2 | TRBD1 | TRBV30 | - | TGTGCCTGGGGCAGGGGGCAAGGCTACACCTTC | CAWGRGQGYTF
TRBJ1-2 | - | TRBV10-3 | - | TGTGCCATCCCCGGACCTTACTATGGCTACACCTTC | CAIPGPYYGYTF
TRBJ2-2 | - | TRBV19 | - | TGTGCCAGTAGTCTAATCACCGGGGAGCTGTTTTTT | CASSLITGELFF
TRBJ1-5 | TRBD1 | TRBV27 | once | TGTGCCAGCAGTTTATTAGGGGGCGATCAGCCCCAGCATTTT | CASSLLGGDQPQHF
TRBJ1-1 | TRBD1 | TRBV11-1 | once | TGTGCCAGCAGCTTAGTGGGACAGGGGGGCACTGAAGCTTTCTTT | CASSLVGQGGTEAFF
TRBJ1-1 | - | TRBV11-2 | - | TGTGCCAGCAGCCCCCGGACAGTGTTGAACACTGAAGCTTTCTTT | CASSPRTVLNTEAFF
TRBJ1-2 | - | TRBV10-3 | - | TGTGCCATCAGTGAGAAGGGGGACGGGACTAACTATGGCTACACCTTC | CAISEKGDGTNYGYTF
TRBJ2-2 | - | TRBV2 | - | TGTGCCAGCAGCCCGGACAGCAGCACCGGGGAGCTGTTTTTT | CASSPDSSTGELFF
TRBJ2-3 | TRBD2 | TRBV4-3 | - | TGCGCCAGCAGCCAAGAGATCGGTCTAGCGGGAGTCTCGCAGTATTTT | CASSQEIGLAGVSQYF
TRBJ1-5 | TRBD1 | TRBV11-2 | - | TGTGCCAGCAGCCCCATGACAGGGGGTCAGCCCCAGCATTTT | CASSPMTGGQPQHF
TRBJ1-5 | - | TRBV30 | few | TGTGCCTGGAGTGTAGCAGGGGTACAGCCCCAGCATTTT | CAWSVAGVQPQHF
TRBJ2-7 | - | TRBV6-5 | - | TGTGCCAGCAGTTCCGGCCAGTTTCCCTACGAGCAGTACTTC | CASSSGQFPYEQYF
TRBJ2-4 | TRBD2 | TRBV11-2 | once | TGTGCCAGCAGCTTAGACCCGTCTTTAGGAGCGGGGGACTTCAGGAACATTCAGTACTTC | CASSLDPSLGAGDFRNIQYF
TRBJ1-5 | TRBD1 | TRBV6-4 | - | TGTGCCAGCAGTCCCACAGGGGCCCAGCCCCAGCATTTT | CASSPTGAQPQHF
TRBJ1-3 | - | TRBV19 | - | TGTGCCAGTAGGGGGTTAGTCGGCTCTGGAAACACCATATATTTT | CASRGLVGSGNTIYF
TRBJ2-1 | - | TRBV29-1 | - | TGCAGCGTAAGGGGGCGGGGGGATTGGGTCGGAGAGCAGTTCTTC | CSVRGRGDWVGEQFF
TRBJ1-1 | TRBD1 | TRBV3-1/TRBV3-2 | - | TGTGCCAGCAGCCAAGATCAGGGGGCTGCAGCTTTCTTT | CASSQDQGAAAFF
TRBJ1-1 | - | TRBV6-2/TRBV6-3 | - | TGTGCCAGCAGTTACCCGACCTCTTACACTGAAGCTTTCTTT | CASSYPTSYTEAFF